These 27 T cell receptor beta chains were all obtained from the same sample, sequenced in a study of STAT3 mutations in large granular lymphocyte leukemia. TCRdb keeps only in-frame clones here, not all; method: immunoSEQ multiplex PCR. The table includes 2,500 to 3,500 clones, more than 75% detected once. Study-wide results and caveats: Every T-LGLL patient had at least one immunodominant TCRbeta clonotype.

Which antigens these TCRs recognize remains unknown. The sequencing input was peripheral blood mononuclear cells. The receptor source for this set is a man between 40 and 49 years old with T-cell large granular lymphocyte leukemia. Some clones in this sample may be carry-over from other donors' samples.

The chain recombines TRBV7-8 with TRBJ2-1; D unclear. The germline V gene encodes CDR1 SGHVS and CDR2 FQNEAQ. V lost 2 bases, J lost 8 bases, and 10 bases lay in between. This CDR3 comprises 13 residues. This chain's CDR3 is CASSLPLQDEQFF. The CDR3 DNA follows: TGTGCCAGCAGCTTACCACTTCAGGATGAGCAGTTCTTC.

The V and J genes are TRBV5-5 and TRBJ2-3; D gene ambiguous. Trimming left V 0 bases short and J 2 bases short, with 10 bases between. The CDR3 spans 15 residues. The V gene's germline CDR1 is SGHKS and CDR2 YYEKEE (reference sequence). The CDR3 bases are TGTGCCAGCAGCTTGGGAAGCGCCGCCACAGATACGCAGTATTTT. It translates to CASSLGSAATDTQYF.

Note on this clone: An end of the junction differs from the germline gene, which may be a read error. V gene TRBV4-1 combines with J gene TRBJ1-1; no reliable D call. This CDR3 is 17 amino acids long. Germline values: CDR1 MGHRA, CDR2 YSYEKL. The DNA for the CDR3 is TGCGCCAGCAGCCAAGAATACAGTGGAGATCTGAACACTGAAGCCTTCTTT. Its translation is CASSQEYSGDLNTEAFF.

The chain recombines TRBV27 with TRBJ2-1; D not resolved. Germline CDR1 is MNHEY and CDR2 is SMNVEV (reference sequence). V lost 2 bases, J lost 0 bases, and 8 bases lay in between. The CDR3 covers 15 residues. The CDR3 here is CASSLIGSSYNEQFF. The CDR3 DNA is TGTGCCAGCAGTTTAATCGGAAGCTCCTACAATGAGCAGTTCTTC.

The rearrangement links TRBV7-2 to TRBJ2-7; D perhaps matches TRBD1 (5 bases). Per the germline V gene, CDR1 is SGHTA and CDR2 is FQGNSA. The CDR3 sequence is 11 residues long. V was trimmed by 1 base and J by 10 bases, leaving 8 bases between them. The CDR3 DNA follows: TGTGCCAGCAGCTTAGAGGGGATTCAGTACTTC. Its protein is CASSLEGIQYF.

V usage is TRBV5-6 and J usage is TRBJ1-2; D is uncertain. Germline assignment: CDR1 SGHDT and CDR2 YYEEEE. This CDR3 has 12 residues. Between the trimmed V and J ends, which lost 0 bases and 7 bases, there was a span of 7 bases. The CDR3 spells CASSLAGFGYTF. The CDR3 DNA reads TGTGCCAGCAGCTTGGCGGGGTTTGGCTACACCTTC.

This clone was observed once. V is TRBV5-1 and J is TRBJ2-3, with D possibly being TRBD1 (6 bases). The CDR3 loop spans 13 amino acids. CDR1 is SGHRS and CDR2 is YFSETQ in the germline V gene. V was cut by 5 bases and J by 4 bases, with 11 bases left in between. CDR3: CASRGQGPDTQYF. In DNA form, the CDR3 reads TGCGCCAGCAGAGGGCAGGGGCCAGATACGCAGTATTTT.

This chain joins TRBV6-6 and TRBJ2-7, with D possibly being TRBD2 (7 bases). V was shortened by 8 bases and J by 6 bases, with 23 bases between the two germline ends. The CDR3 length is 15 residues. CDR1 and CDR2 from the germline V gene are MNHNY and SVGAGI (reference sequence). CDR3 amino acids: CASSPSGGGLGEQYF. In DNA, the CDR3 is TGTGCCAGCTCCCCTTCGGGGGGCGGACTGGGCGAGCAGTACTTC.

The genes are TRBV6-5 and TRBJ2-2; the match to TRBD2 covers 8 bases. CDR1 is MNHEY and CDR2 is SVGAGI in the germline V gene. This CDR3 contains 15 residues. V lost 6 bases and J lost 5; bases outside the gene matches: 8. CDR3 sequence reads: CASRNGGAGTGELFF. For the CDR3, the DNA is TGTGCCAGCAGAAACGGGGGGGCCGGGACCGGGGAGCTGTTTTTT.

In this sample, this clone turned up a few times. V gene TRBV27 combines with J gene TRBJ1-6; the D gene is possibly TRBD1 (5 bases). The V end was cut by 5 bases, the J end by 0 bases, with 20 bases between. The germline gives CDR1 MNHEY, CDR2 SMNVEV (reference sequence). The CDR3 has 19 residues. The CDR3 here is CASSNPRGGRSSYNSPLHF. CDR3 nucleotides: TGTGCCAGCAGTAACCCTCGGGGGGGACGAAGCTCCTATAATTCACCCCTCCACTTT.

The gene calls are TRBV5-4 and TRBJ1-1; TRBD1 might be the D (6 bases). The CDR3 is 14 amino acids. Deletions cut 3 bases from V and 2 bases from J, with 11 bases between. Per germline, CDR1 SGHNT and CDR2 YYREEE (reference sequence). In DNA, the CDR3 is TGTGCCAGCAGCTGGCGGGGGCCTAACACTGAAGCTTTCTTT. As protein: CASSWRGPNTEAFF.

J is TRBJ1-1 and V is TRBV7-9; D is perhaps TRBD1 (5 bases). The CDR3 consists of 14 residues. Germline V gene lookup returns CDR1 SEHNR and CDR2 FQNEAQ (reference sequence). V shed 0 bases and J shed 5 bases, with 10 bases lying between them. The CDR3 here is CASSLAGGRTEAFF. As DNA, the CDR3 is TGTGCCAGCAGCTTAGCGGGGGGGAGGACTGAAGCTTTCTTT.

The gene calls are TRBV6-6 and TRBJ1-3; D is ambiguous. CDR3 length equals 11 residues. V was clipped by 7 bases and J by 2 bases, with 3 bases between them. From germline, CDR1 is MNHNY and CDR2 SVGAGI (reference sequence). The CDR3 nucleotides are TGTGCCAGCACCCCTGGAAACACCATATATTTT. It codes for CASTPGNTIYF.

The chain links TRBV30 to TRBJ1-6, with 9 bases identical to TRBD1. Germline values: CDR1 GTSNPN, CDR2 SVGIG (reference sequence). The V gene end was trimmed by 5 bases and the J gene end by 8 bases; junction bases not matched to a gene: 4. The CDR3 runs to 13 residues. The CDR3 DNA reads TGTGCCTGGGGGACAGGGACCGATTCACCCCTCCACTTT. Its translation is CAWGTGTDSPLHF.

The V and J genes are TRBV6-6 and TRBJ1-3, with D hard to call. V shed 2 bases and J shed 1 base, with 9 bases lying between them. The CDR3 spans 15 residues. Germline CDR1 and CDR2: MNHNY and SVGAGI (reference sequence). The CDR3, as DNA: TGTGCCAGCAGTTACCGCGCGGGGTCTGGAAACACCATATATTTT. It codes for CASSYRAGSGNTIYF.

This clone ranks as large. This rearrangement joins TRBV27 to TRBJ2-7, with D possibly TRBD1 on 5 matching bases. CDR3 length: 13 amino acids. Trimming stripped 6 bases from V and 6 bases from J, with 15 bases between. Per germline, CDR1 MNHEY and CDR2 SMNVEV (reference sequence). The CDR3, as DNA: TGTGCCAGCAGCCCGACAGCCGCCGGCGAGCAGTACTTC. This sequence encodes CASSPTAAGEQYF.

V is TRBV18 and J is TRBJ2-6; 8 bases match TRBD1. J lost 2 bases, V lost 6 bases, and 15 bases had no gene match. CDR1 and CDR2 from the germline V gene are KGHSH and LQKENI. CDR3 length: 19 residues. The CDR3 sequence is CASSARWTGPPPGANVLTF. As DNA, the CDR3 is TGTGCCAGCTCCGCAAGATGGACAGGGCCGCCTCCTGGGGCCAACGTCCTGACTTTC.

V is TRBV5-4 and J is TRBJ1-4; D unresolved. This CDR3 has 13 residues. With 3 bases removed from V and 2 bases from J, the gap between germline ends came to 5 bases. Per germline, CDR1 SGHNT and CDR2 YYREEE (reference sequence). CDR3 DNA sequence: TGTGCCAGCAGCTCTCAGACTAATGAAAAACTGTTTTTT. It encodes CASSSQTNEKLFF.

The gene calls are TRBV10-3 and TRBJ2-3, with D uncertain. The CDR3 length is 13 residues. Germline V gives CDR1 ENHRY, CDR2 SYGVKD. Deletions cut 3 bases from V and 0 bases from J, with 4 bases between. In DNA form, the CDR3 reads TGTGCCATCAGTGACCCCAGCACAGATACGCAGTATTTT. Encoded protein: CAISDPSTDTQYF.

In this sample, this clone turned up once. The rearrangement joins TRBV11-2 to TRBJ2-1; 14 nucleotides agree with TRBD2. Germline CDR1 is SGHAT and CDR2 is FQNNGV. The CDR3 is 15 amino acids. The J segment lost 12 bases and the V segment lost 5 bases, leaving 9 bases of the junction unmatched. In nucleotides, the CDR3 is TGTGCCAGCAGCCCGCGGACTAGCGGGGGGTTCAGGCAGTTCTTC. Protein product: CASSPRTSGGFRQFF.

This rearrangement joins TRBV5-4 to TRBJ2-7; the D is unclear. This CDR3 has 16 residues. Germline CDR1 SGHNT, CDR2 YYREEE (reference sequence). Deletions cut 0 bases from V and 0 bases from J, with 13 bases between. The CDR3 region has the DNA TGTGCCAGCAGCTTGGGAGGCGGTTTAAGCTCCTACGAGCAGTACTTC. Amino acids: CASSLGGGLSSYEQYF.

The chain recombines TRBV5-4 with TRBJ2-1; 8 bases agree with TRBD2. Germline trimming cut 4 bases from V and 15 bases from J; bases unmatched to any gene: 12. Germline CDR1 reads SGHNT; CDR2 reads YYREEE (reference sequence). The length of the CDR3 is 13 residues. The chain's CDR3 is CASSPPSSGIRFF. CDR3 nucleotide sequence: TGTGCCAGCAGCCCCCCGAGTAGCGGGATTAGGTTCTTC. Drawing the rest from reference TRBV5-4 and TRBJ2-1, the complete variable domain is ETGVTQSPTHLIKTRGQQVTLRCSSQSGHNTVSWYQQALGQGPQFIFQYYREEENGRGNFPPRFSGLQFPNYSSELNVNALELDDSALYLCASSPPSSGIRFFGPGTRLTVL.

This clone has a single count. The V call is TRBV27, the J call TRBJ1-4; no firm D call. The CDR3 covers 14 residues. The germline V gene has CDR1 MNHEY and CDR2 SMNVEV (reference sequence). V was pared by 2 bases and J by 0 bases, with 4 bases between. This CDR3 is CASSLQATNEKLFF. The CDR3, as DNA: TGTGCCAGCAGTTTACAGGCAACTAATGAAAAACTGTTTTTT.

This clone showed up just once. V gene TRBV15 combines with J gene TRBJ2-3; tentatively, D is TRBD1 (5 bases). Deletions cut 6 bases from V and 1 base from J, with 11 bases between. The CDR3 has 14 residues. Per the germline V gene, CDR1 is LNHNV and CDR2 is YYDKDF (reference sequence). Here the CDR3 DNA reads TGTGCCACCAGTAATGGGGCAGGCACAGATACGCAGTATTTT. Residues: CATSNGAGTDTQYF.

The CDR3 region has the DNA TGTGCCAGCAGCCCGCCTAAGGGACAGGGGTGGAACGAGCAGTACTTC. This gives the protein CASSPPKGQGWNEQYF. This chain joins TRBV5-4 and TRBJ2-7; TRBD1 agrees at 10 bases. This CDR3 region has 16 residues. The ends lost 4 bases at V and 5 bases at J; junction bases unmatched: 12. Germline CDR1 reads SGHNT; CDR2 reads YYREEE (reference sequence).

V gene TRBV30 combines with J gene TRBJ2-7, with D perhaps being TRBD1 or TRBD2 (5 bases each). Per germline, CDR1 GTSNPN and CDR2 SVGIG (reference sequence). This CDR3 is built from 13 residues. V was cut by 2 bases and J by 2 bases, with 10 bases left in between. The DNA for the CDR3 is TGTGCCTGGAGTCTCGGGGCCACCTACGAGCAGTACTTC. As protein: CAWSLGATYEQYF.

CDR3 amino acids: CASSPLLGRETQYF. CDR3 DNA sequence: TGTGCCAGCAGTCCCCTTTTGGGACGGGAGACCCAGTACTTC. The chain has TRBV28 and TRBJ2-5; possibly TRBD1 or TRBD2 for D (5 bases each). Per the germline V gene, CDR1 is MDHEN and CDR2 is SYDVKM. V lost 5 bases and J 5 bases, leaving 15 bases between the germline ends. This CDR3 contains 14 residues.